This record covers a single T cell receptor beta chain. The antigen remains unidentified. There are 15 residues in the CDR3. The germline V gene encodes CDR1 MNHEY and CDR2 SVGAGI. Trimming took 4 bases from V and 0 from J, leaving 13 bases between them. The data belong to a study of shared clonotypes between healthy human individuals. Study details: A couple of female and three male donors aged 18 to 49 were enrolled. Per donor, three plates held CD4 naive cells, three held CD4 memory, two held CD8 naive and one held CD8 memory. General study results and limits: An anticipated effect of sequencing depth on clonotype sharing among donors was recognized.

The input for sorted-subset replicate PCRs was approximately 200 ng DNA, approximately 30,000 T cell genomes. Measured with immunoSEQ multiplex PCR; TCRdb has only the in-frame clones, and not every one. This sample has 2,100,000 or so clones, with around 95% found just once. The clonotype comes from a man aged 18 to 29 in good health. The sequenced material came from naive CD4+ T cells sorted from blood. Described subset: CD45RA+ positively selected. This rearrangement joins TRBV6-5 to TRBJ2-7; a weak D match, TRBD2 (6 bases). The CDR3 DNA follows: TGTGCCAGCAGTTCTAGCGCCGGGCACTCCTACGAGCAGTACTTC. This gives the protein CASSSSAGHSYEQYF.